The clone carrying this T cell receptor beta chain appeared a single time. Molecular barcoding with unique molecular identifiers was used for the TCRbeta library. From the PCR reads, TCRdb called clonotypes with MiXCR, one entry per CDR3 protein. The sample holds about 230,000 distinct CDR3 sequences, about a tenth seen once. Trimming removed 5 bases from V and 2 bases from J; junction bases left unmatched: 6. The CDR3 length is 15 residues. Germline V gives CDR1 SNHLY, CDR2 FYNNEI. The sample belongs to a study of T-cell reconstitution after alpha-beta-depleted transplantation in children. The chain combines TRBV2 with TRBJ1-5, with TRBD1 identical over 7 bases. The material sequenced was PBMCs from the stem cell graft donor, taken from the stem cell graft. This TCR was recovered from a human donor who donated a stem cell graft to a child with acute lymphoblastic leukemia. This CDR3 reads CASSLTGKGNQPQHF. CDR3 DNA sequence: TGTGCCAGCAGTTTGACAGGGAAGGGCAATCAGCCCCAGCATTTT.